The 15 T cell receptor beta chains below all came from one sample that was sequenced in a study of CD8 T cells in Susac syndrome. The authors reverse transcribed roughly 0.5 to 1 ug RNA with random hexamers. Via MiXCR, TCRdb re-called the immunoSEQ multiplex PCR reads, giving one row per CDR3 protein. Among hundreds of thousands of distinct CDR3 sequences listed, around 93% were seen once. Input material: CD4+ T cells from PBMCs. All receptors derive from a human donor with Susac syndrome.

This chain joins TRBV18 and TRBJ2-3; D call uncertain. Germline V lookup: CDR1 KGHSH, CDR2 LQKENI. There are 11 residues in the CDR3. V lost 5 bases and J lost 4, with 4 bases in between. CDR3 loop: CASSAADTQYF. Written as DNA, the CDR3 is TGTGCCAGCTCAGCCGCAGATACGCAGTATTTT.

The chain couples TRBV20-1 to TRBJ1-5; TRBD1 aligns across 8 bases. This CDR3 contains 13 residues. The trim removed 7 bases at V and 7 bases at J, leaving 9 bases unmatched. Germline V gene lookup returns CDR1 DFQATT and CDR2 SNEGSKA (reference sequence). The CDR3 loop is CSVTQGAGQPQHF. Written as DNA, the CDR3 is TGCAGTGTTACCCAGGGGGCCGGACAGCCCCAGCATTTT.

The chain employs TRBV7-9 and TRBJ1-3, with D possibly being TRBD1 (5 bases). Germline-derived CDR1 and CDR2 are SEHNR and FQNEAQ (reference sequence). V lost 3 bases, J lost 1 base, and 7 bases lay in between. The CDR3 covers 14 residues. The CDR3 nucleotides read TGTGCCAGCAGCTTCCCAGGGTCTGGAAACACCATATATTTT. This translates into CASSFPGSGNTIYF.

The chain joins TRBV6-6 to TRBJ1-2, with D maybe TRBD1 (6 bases). Germline CDR1 MNHNY, CDR2 SVGAGI (reference sequence). V shed 5 bases and J shed 4 bases, with 17 bases lying between them. This CDR3 contains 15 residues. In nucleotides, the CDR3 is TGTGCCAGCAGTAGGACCGGGGGCCTTAGCTATGGCTACACCTTC. This sequence encodes CASSRTGGLSYGYTF.

The chain carries TRBV25-1 and TRBJ2-1, with 15 bases aligning to TRBD2. The ends lost 1 base at V and 7 bases at J; junction bases unmatched: 14. Germline V lookup: CDR1 MGHDK, CDR2 SYGVNS. The CDR3 sequence is 20 residues long. The DNA of the CDR3 is TGTGCCAGCAGTGAATTTTCGGGCGGAGGACTAGCGGGGGGGTCGAATGAGCAGTTCTTC. Protein product: CASSEFSGGGLAGGSNEQFF.

This chain links TRBV12-3 or TRBV12-4 with TRBJ1-1, with unresolved D. The CDR3 runs 15 residues. V dropped 7 bases and J dropped 1 base, with 16 bases sitting between them. CDR3 in DNA: TGTGCCAGCACCCCCAGTGGGTTGACGAACACTGAAGCTTTCTTT. It codes for CASTPSGLTNTEAFF.

In nucleotides, the CDR3 is TGTGCCAGCAGCGAGACAGCCACTAATGAAAAACTGTTTTTT. Translation gives CASSETATNEKLFF. The genes are TRBV9 and TRBJ1-4; D possibly corresponds to TRBD1 (5 bases). Germline V gene sequence: CDR1 SGDLS, CDR2 YYNGEE. V gave up 3 bases and J gave up 2 bases, with 8 bases separating them. The CDR3 length is 14 residues.

The V and J genes are TRBV19 and TRBJ2-2; maybe TRBD1 (5 bases). The CDR3 spans 14 residues. V was trimmed by 4 bases and J by 5 bases, leaving 11 bases between them. Germline V CDR1 and CDR2: LNHDA, SQIVND (reference sequence). CDR3 sequence (DNA): TGTGCCAGTAGTAGGGGCTCCCAGACCGGGGAGCTGTTTTTT. Its translation: CASSRGSQTGELFF.

This sequence joins TRBV19 and TRBJ2-5, with TRBD1 matching 9 bases. Germline lookup yields CDR1 LNHDA and CDR2 SQIVND (reference sequence). Trimming removed 7 bases from V and 5 bases from J; junction bases left unmatched: 8. This CDR3 region has 14 residues. The CDR3 loop reads CASTDRGRRETQYF. The CDR3 DNA reads TGTGCCAGTACCGACAGGGGGAGACGGGAGACCCAGTACTTC.

V is TRBV7-9 and J is TRBJ1-5, with TRBD1 as a possible D gene (5 bases). This CDR3 has 14 amino acids. Germline V CDR1 and CDR2: SEHNR, FQNEAQ (reference sequence). The germline V and J ends were trimmed by 5 bases and 5 bases, with 13 bases remaining between them. As DNA, the CDR3 is TGTGCCAGCAGCCTCGACAGTAAACATCAGCCCCAGCATTTT. Protein: CASSLDSKHQPQHF.

This chain links TRBV3-1 with TRBJ1-6; TRBD1 matches at 8 bases. The ends lost 0 bases at V and 9 bases at J; junction bases unmatched: 4. CDR1 LGHDT and CDR2 YNNKEL come from the germline V gene (reference sequence). CDR3 length: 15 amino acids. In DNA form, the CDR3 reads TGTGCCAGCAGCCAAGAGTCAGGGGGCCGTTCACCCCTCCACTTT. Residues: CASSQESGGRSPLHF. The full variable domain, its missing parts supplied by reference TRBV3-1 and TRBJ1-6, is DTAVSQTPKYLVTQMGNDKSIKCEQNLGHDTMYWYKQDSKKFLKIMFSYNNKELIINETVPNRFSPKSPDKAHLNLHINSLELGDSAVYFCASSQESGGRSPLHFGNGTRLTVT.

The chain employs TRBV10-3 and TRBJ1-1; 7 bases align to TRBD1. The CDR3 has 15 residues. V lost 6 bases, J lost 1 base, and 8 bases stayed unmatched. The germline gives CDR1 ENHRY, CDR2 SYGVKD. The CDR3 DNA sequence: TGTGCCATCAGGAAAGGACAGGCCGAGAACACTGAAGCTTTCTTT. It specifies CAIRKGQAENTEAFF.

The chain combines TRBV20-1 with TRBJ1-3; D remains ambiguous. Trimming stripped 6 bases from V and 2 bases from J, with 11 bases between. The CDR3 runs 13 residues. The germline V gene has CDR1 DFQATT and CDR2 SNEGSKA (reference sequence). The CDR3 nucleotides are TGCAGTGCCTTACTTGGGACTGGAAACACCATATATTTT. It translates to CSALLGTGNTIYF.

The chain joins TRBV30 to TRBJ2-2; D may match TRBD1 or TRBD2 (5 bases each). With 2 bases removed from V and 1 base from J, the gap between germline ends came to 11 bases. Germline values: CDR1 GTSNPN, CDR2 SVGIG (reference sequence). The CDR3 loop spans 15 amino acids. The CDR3 reads CAWSPGRGNTGELFF. The CDR3 nucleotides read TGTGCCTGGAGTCCGGGAAGGGGGAACACCGGGGAGCTGTTTTTT.

The CDR3 DNA follows: TGTGCCAGCAGTTTAGGCGGGGGCCACTACAATGAGCAGTTCTTC. Protein product: CASSLGGGHYNEQFF. The V call is TRBV28, the J call TRBJ2-1, with D perhaps TRBD2 (7 bases). CDR1 and CDR2 (germline): MDHEN, SYDVKM. V lost 2 bases to trimming and J lost 3 bases, with 11 bases between them. The CDR3 length is 15 residues.